This is a list of T cell receptor beta chains from one sample in a study of T cell repertoires in cytomegalovirus infection. TCRdb reanalysed the reads using MiXCR and keeps one entry per CDR3 protein. Counted here are approximately 730,000 distinct CDR3 sequences, 25% to 35% occurring once; the ten biggest clones make up about an eighth. No antigen is known for these receptors. The sample here was cultured CD8+ T cells from PBMCs, taken from culture after CMV antigen stimulation. The receptors were gathered from a human donor in good health (CMV status not recorded). Some clones in this sample may be carry-over from other donors' samples. The CDR3 runs from the conserved cysteine through the conserved F or W. Each record gives: J gene, clone size, V gene, D gene, CDR3 DNA, CDR3 protein. D genes are given only for firm matches. The size of a clone is reported for some rows only, either as once, few or many, or as a class for expanded clones.

j_gene: TRBJ2-1; abundance: few; v_gene: TRBV4-1; d_gene: TRBD2; CDR3nt: TGCGCCAGCAGGCTAGCGGGGGGTAACAATGAGCAGTTCTTC; CDR3aa: CASRLAGGNNEQFF
j_gene: TRBJ2-3; abundance: -; v_gene: TRBV4-3; d_gene: TRBD2; CDR3nt: TGCGCCAGCAGCCAGGGACTAGCGGGGGGCCCGGCAGATACGCAGTATTTT; CDR3aa: CASSQGLAGGPADTQYF
j_gene: TRBJ1-1; abundance: many; v_gene: TRBV7-9; d_gene: TRBD1; CDR3nt: TGTGCCAGCAGCGAACCGGGACAGGGGGATCGGACTGAAGCTTTCTTT; CDR3aa: CASSEPGQGDRTEAFF
j_gene: TRBJ1-2; abundance: -; v_gene: TRBV12-5; d_gene: TRBD1; CDR3nt: TGTGCTAGTGGTTCCGTGGACAGGCGGATGAACTATGGCTACACCTTC; CDR3aa: CASGSVDRRMNYGYTF
j_gene: TRBJ2-1; abundance: -; v_gene: TRBV19; d_gene: TRBD1; CDR3nt: TGTGCCAGTAGTATTAGGGACAGGAGTGGGGATGAGCAGTTCTTC; CDR3aa: CASSIRDRSGDEQFF
j_gene: TRBJ2-4; abundance: many; v_gene: TRBV7-2; d_gene: -; CDR3nt: TGTGCCAGCAGCTTAGACCCAATAGCCAAAAACATTCAGTACTTC; CDR3aa: CASSLDPIAKNIQYF
j_gene: TRBJ2-3; abundance: -; v_gene: TRBV14; d_gene: -; CDR3nt: TGTGCCAGCACAGCCTCGATGGTGGCAGATACGCAGTATTTT; CDR3aa: CASTASMVADTQYF
j_gene: TRBJ2-7; abundance: few; v_gene: TRBV19; d_gene: TRBD2; CDR3nt: TGTGCCAGTAGTATTAGCGGGGGAATTAACGAGCAGTACTTC; CDR3aa: CASSISGGINEQYF
j_gene: TRBJ2-1; abundance: -; v_gene: TRBV7-2; d_gene: -; CDR3nt: TGTGCCAGCAGCTTAGCCGACGGACAGATCAATGAGCAGTTCTTC; CDR3aa: CASSLADGQINEQFF
j_gene: TRBJ2-1; abundance: many; v_gene: TRBV27; d_gene: TRBD1; CDR3nt: TGTGCCAGCAGCCGGACAGGGGGCGCCTACAATGAGCAGTTCTTC; CDR3aa: CASSRTGGAYNEQFF
j_gene: TRBJ1-4; abundance: few; v_gene: TRBV19; d_gene: TRBD1; CDR3nt: TGTGCCAGTAGTACCCCCCCCGGGGGGACAGGGGAAAAACTGTTTTTT; CDR3aa: CASSTPPGGTGEKLFF
j_gene: TRBJ2-2; abundance: -; v_gene: TRBV27; d_gene: TRBD2; CDR3nt: TGTGCCAGCGGACCGGGGGGTTCGGGCACCGGGGAGCTGTTTTTT; CDR3aa: CASGPGGSGTGELFF
j_gene: TRBJ1-1; abundance: few; v_gene: TRBV12-3/TRBV12-4; d_gene: -; CDR3nt: TGTGCCAGCAGACTGTTGGAACCAGGGAACACTGAAGCTTTCTTT; CDR3aa: CASRLLEPGNTEAFF
j_gene: TRBJ1-2; abundance: few; v_gene: TRBV12-5; d_gene: TRBD1; CDR3nt: TGTGCTAGTGGCCTGGACAGGAACTATGGCTACACCTTC; CDR3aa: CASGLDRNYGYTF
j_gene: TRBJ1-2; abundance: once; v_gene: TRBV2; d_gene: -; CDR3nt: TGTGCCAGCAACGGCGGCCCGATCTATGGCTACACCTTC; CDR3aa: CASNGGPIYGYTF
j_gene: TRBJ2-1; abundance: few; v_gene: TRBV6-5; d_gene: -; CDR3nt: TGTGCCAGCAGTTTCTCGACAGGGAGGCCTTTCAATGAGCAGTTCTTC; CDR3aa: CASSFSTGRPFNEQFF
j_gene: TRBJ2-1; abundance: few; v_gene: TRBV6-5; d_gene: TRBD2; CDR3nt: TGTGCCAGCAGAAAGCGGGGGTTGGACAATGAGCAGTTCTTC; CDR3aa: CASRKRGLDNEQFF
j_gene: TRBJ2-2; abundance: -; v_gene: TRBV4-1; d_gene: -; CDR3nt: TGCGCCAGCAGCCAAGAAAGGGTGGACACCGGGGAGCTGTTTTTT; CDR3aa: CASSQERVDTGELFF
j_gene: TRBJ1-5; abundance: -; v_gene: TRBV6-6; d_gene: TRBD1; CDR3nt: TGTGCCAGCAGTTATCTCGGGACAGGGGTTCTAACCCGGCTGCGGGATCAGCCCCAGCATTTT; CDR3aa: CASSYLGTGVLTRLRDQPQHF
j_gene: TRBJ2-1; abundance: few; v_gene: TRBV6-5; d_gene: -; CDR3nt: TGTGCCAGCAGTTACTTAGACACCTCCTACAATGAGCAGTTCTTC; CDR3aa: CASSYLDTSYNEQFF
j_gene: TRBJ1-2; abundance: -; v_gene: TRBV25-1; d_gene: TRBD1; CDR3nt: TGTGCCAGCAGTGTGGGACAGAAGTATGGCTACACCTTC; CDR3aa: CASSVGQKYGYTF
j_gene: TRBJ2-4; abundance: -; v_gene: TRBV27; d_gene: TRBD1; CDR3nt: TGTGCCAGCAGTCCCCCGGGACAGATAAATAAAAACATTCAGTACTTC; CDR3aa: CASSPPGQINKNIQYF
j_gene: TRBJ2-1; abundance: -; v_gene: TRBV27; d_gene: TRBD1; CDR3nt: TGTGCCAGCAGTTACCAGGGACAGGCAAGCTCCTACAATGAGCAGTTCTTC; CDR3aa: CASSYQGQASSYNEQFF
j_gene: TRBJ2-7; abundance: -; v_gene: TRBV9; d_gene: -; CDR3nt: TGTGCCAGCAGCGCGGACATCGGGGCCGACGAGCAGTACTTC; CDR3aa: CASSADIGADEQYF